These 5 T cell receptor beta chains came from one sample sequenced in a study of cytomegalovirus exposure and HLA in healthy donors. A multiplex PCR was run with 60 Vbeta primers and 13 Jbeta primers. Assay used: immunoSEQ multiplex PCR; TCRdb lists only in-frame clones, some missing. Of fewer than 250,000 clones detected, about 79% appear once; the ten largest clones hold 1.5% to 2%. Material: PBMCs. Source of these receptors: a male donor in good health and CMV-seronegative.

The CDR3 DNA reads as TGTGCCAGCAGCGTAGAGGAGGGGACGGGGTTCAACTATGGCTACACCTTC. Its translation is CASSVEEGTGFNYGYTF. The chain is built from TRBV9 and TRBJ1-2, with D perhaps matching TRBD1 (5 bases). V shed 0 bases and J shed 2 bases, with 17 bases lying between them. In germline, CDR1 is SGDLS, CDR2 YYNGEE. The CDR3 covers 17 residues. Variable domain in full (rest from reference TRBV9 and TRBJ1-2): DSGVTQTPKHLITATGQRVTLRCSPRSGDLSVYWYQQSLDQGLQFLIQYYNGEERAKGNILERFSAQQFPDLHSELNLSSLELGDSALYFCASSVEEGTGFNYGYTFGSGTRLTVV.

This clone was observed once. The chain links TRBV6-5 to TRBJ2-7; 8 bases line up with TRBD1. V lost 6 bases to trimming and J lost 4 bases; unmatched junction nucleotides: 5. Germline assignment: CDR1 MNHEY and CDR2 SVGAGI. The CDR3 has 13 amino acids. For the CDR3, the DNA is TGTGCCAGCAGCGACAGGGGTAGTTACGAGCAGTACTTC. The encoded protein is CASSDRGSYEQYF.

This clone was seen once. The chain employs TRBV29-1 and TRBJ1-2; 8 positions agree with TRBD1. Germline CDR1 and CDR2: SQVTM and ANQGSEA. Trimming cost V 4 bases and J 4 bases; bases outside gene matches: 2. The CDR3 length is 12 residues. This chain's CDR3 is CSVGDRSYGYTF. The CDR3, as DNA: TGCAGCGTTGGGGACAGGAGCTATGGCTACACCTTC.

The V and J genes are TRBV14 and TRBJ2-4, with 7 nucleotides matching TRBD1. Germline-derived CDR1 and CDR2 are SGHDN and FVKESK. This CDR3 comprises 16 residues. V dropped 5 bases and J dropped 5; count of bases not matched to a gene: 12. The CDR3 loop is CASSGAPGQSQNIQYF. The CDR3 DNA reads TGTGCCAGCAGCGGAGCCCCGGGACAGAGCCAAAACATTCAGTACTTC.

This clone was picked up a small number of times. J is TRBJ1-4 and V is TRBV19; TRBD1 is a possible D gene (5 bases). Germline V gene data show CDR1 as LNHDA and CDR2 as SQIVND (reference sequence). The CDR3 runs 12 residues. V was trimmed by 3 bases and J by 7 bases, leaving 6 bases between them. The CDR3 loop is CASSIQGEKLFF. The DNA of the CDR3 is TGTGCCAGTAGTATTCAGGGTGAAAAACTGTTTTTT.